Below are 27 T cell receptor beta chains sequenced from a single sample in a study of blood T cells in healthy people across ages. Primed by a sample-barcoded 5' primer and a J-beta primer mix, a second PCR proceeded for about 7 to 12 cycles. Via MiXCR, TCRdb re-called the 5' RACE reads, giving one row per CDR3 protein. The sample consists of fewer than 950,000 distinct CDR3 sequences, about 55% of them appearing once. Source material: blood. The origin of the receptors is an elderly man in good health.

The chain joins TRBV29-1 to TRBJ2-7; 8 nucleotides line up with TRBD1. Germline V gene sequence: CDR1 SQVTM, CDR2 ANQGSEA. The V segment lost 5 bases and the J segment 0 bases; nucleotides outside the gene matches: 6. The CDR3 is 14 amino acids. The CDR3 sequence: CSVYGTGRSYEQYF. The CDR3 DNA follows: TGCAGCGTTTACGGGACAGGCCGCTCCTACGAGCAGTACTTC.

This clonotype was observed a handful of times. The chain combines TRBV20-1 with TRBJ2-5; TRBD2 agrees at 13 bases. Trimming took 3 bases from V and 9 from J; bases not matched to a gene: 7. The germline gives CDR1 DFQATT, CDR2 SNEGSKA (reference sequence). The CDR3 covers 14 residues. The CDR3, as DNA: TGCAGTGCTAGTACCGGACTAGCGGGAGTAGCCCAGTACTTC. Amino acid sequence: CSASTGLAGVAQYF.

The chain employs TRBV11-2 and TRBJ2-4; D ambiguous. The DNA matches TRBJ2-7 better at its end, which makes the J call doubtful. Germline-derived CDR1 and CDR2 are SGHAT and FQNNGV. The CDR3 spans 14 residues. CDR3 sequence (DNA): TGTGCCAGCAGTCTAAGGACGGAACCCTACGAGCAGTACTTC. This encodes CASSLRTEPYEQYF.

This chain links TRBV20-1 with TRBJ2-7; 7 bases map to TRBD1. CDR1 and CDR2 (germline): DFQATT, SNEGSKA (reference sequence). The CDR3 runs to 16 residues. The J segment lost 0 bases and the V segment lost 3 bases, leaving 11 bases of the junction unmatched. Here the CDR3 DNA reads TGCAGTGCTAGTAACCAAGGGGGCTGGAGCTCCTACGAGCAGTACTTC. Residues: CSASNQGGWSSYEQYF.

The chain joins TRBV27 to TRBJ1-6, with D perhaps matching TRBD1 (5 bases). The V gene's germline CDR1 is MNHEY and CDR2 SMNVEV (reference sequence). V lost 5 bases to trimming and J lost 8 bases, with 16 bases between them. This CDR3 is built from 15 residues. Here the CDR3 reads CASSPRRQGYSPLHF. CDR3 coding DNA: TGTGCCAGCAGTCCGAGACGGCAGGGTTATTCACCCCTCCACTTT.

The rearrangement uses TRBV12-3 or TRBV12-4 and TRBJ2-5, with D tentatively TRBD1 or TRBD2 (5 bases each). Gene TRBJ2-7 matches the end of the DNA better, so the J call may be wrong. This CDR3 comprises 12 residues. The CDR3 sequence: CASRLGPGEQYF. The CDR3 DNA reads TGTGCCAGCCGCTTGGGACCGGGCGAGCAGTACTTC.

This clonotype was seen a few times. This chain joins TRBV20-1 and TRBJ1-1; TRBD1 is a possible D gene (5 bases). Germline-derived CDR1 and CDR2 are DFQATT and SNEGSKA (reference sequence). This CDR3 region has 13 residues. The ends were cut back, 3 bases at V and 13 bases at J, with 21 bases in the middle. CDR3 residues: CSASHLGQGRDFF. The CDR3 DNA reads as TGCAGTGCTAGCCACCTGGGGCAAGGACGGGATTTCTTT.

The rearrangement links TRBV6-6 to TRBJ2-3; 7 bases match TRBD2. This CDR3 is 15 amino acids long. CDR1 and CDR2 (germline): MNHNY, SVGAGI (reference sequence). Unmatched junction bases numbered 13, after V lost 7 bases and J lost 6 bases. CDR3 DNA: TGTGCCAGCACCGACCGGGACTACCTTCGTGATACGCAGTATTTT. It translates to CASTDRDYLRDTQYF.

The chain recombines TRBV3-1 with TRBJ2-7; D perhaps matches TRBD2 (6 bases). Germline V gene lookup returns CDR1 LGHDT and CDR2 YNNKEL (reference sequence). V gave up 3 bases and J gave up 3 bases, with 21 bases separating them. The CDR3 spans 17 residues. The CDR3 loop reads CASSHPGGNLQRYEQYF. The CDR3 DNA is TGTGCCAGCAGCCACCCCGGGGGTAATCTACAGCGCTACGAGCAGTACTTC.

The chain combines TRBV27 with TRBJ2-7, with D perhaps TRBD1 or TRBD2 (5 bases each). CDR1 and CDR2 from the germline V gene are MNHEY and SMNVEV (reference sequence). CDR3 length equals 16 residues. V shed 5 bases and J shed 3 bases, with 20 bases lying between them. In nucleotides, the CDR3 is TGTGCCAGCAGTACCTACCGGGACCCGATGGGCTACGAGCAGTACTTC. Translated, it gives CASSTYRDPMGYEQYF.

The chain carries TRBV10-3 and TRBJ2-7, with D possibly matching TRBD1 (6 bases). CDR3 size: 14 residues. Germline-derived CDR1 and CDR2 are ENHRY and SYGVKD. V lost 3 bases to trimming and J lost 1 base, with 10 bases between them. The DNA of the CDR3 is TGTGCCATCAGTGAAAAAGGGGGATCCTACGAGCAGTACTTC. Its protein is CAISEKGGSYEQYF.

J is TRBJ1-5 and V is TRBV10-3; the D is unclear. Trimming left V 3 bases short and J 7 bases short, with 10 bases between. Germline loops: CDR1 ENHRY, CDR2 SYGVKD. The CDR3 runs 13 residues. The CDR3 bases are TGTGCCATCAGTGACGGCGAAGAACAGCCCCAGCATTTT. Translated, it gives CAISDGEEQPQHF.

The chain is built from TRBV3-1 and TRBJ2-1, with TRBD2 matching 13 bases. V was clipped by 1 base and J by 10 bases; unmatched bases: 1. Germline V gene data show CDR1 as LGHDT and CDR2 as YNNKEL (reference sequence). CDR3 length: 14 amino acids. CDR3 in DNA: TGTGCCAGCAGCCAAGGGACTAGCGGGAGAGAGCAGTTCTTC. Amino acid sequence: CASSQGTSGREQFF.

In its sample, this clonotype was seen a few times. V gene TRBV7-2 combines with J gene TRBJ1-1, with D uncertain. Germline CDR1 SGHTA, CDR2 FQGNSA. The CDR3 has 13 amino acids. V lost 2 bases to trimming and J lost 1 base, with 5 bases between them. As DNA, the CDR3 is TGTGCCAGCAGCTTAAGGGCGAACACTGAAGCTTTCTTT. This sequence encodes CASSLRANTEAFF.

In this sample, this clonotype turned up a few times. The V gene is TRBV29-1, the J gene TRBJ2-7; TRBD2 might be the D (5 bases). Per germline, CDR1 SQVTM and CDR2 ANQGSEA. The CDR3 spans 11 residues. The V end was cut by 6 bases, the J end by 4 bases, with 10 bases between. CDR3 amino acids: CSVRTLYEQYF. The CDR3 DNA reads TGCAGCGTCCGGACTTTATACGAGCAGTACTTC.

This clonotype has only a few counts. The chain employs TRBV20-1 and TRBJ2-5; D is uncertain. V was cut by 3 bases and J by 4 bases, with 15 bases left in between. The CDR3 extends over 14 amino acids. The germline gives CDR1 DFQATT, CDR2 SNEGSKA (reference sequence). CDR3 region: CSASQAVSRETQYF. CDR3 bases: TGCAGTGCTAGTCAGGCGGTTTCCCGAGAGACCCAGTACTTC.

The rearrangement joins TRBV6-1 to TRBJ2-1, with D possibly TRBD2 on 5 matching bases. Germline assignment: CDR1 MNHNS and CDR2 SASEGT. The CDR3 length is 15 residues. V was cut by 2 bases and J by 6 bases, with 14 bases left in between. CDR3 sequence reads: CASSEPGKRPNEQFF. In nucleotides, the CDR3 is TGTGCCAGCAGTGAACCCGGGAAGAGACCCAATGAGCAGTTCTTC.

This clonotype was seen a handful of times. V gene TRBV12-3 or TRBV12-4 combines with J gene TRBJ1-2; D gene unclear. Trimming cost V 5 bases and J 4 bases, with 8 bases left between them. There are 12 residues in the CDR3. CDR3 amino acids: CASSGSSYGYTF. CDR3 DNA sequence: TGTGCCAGCAGTGGAAGTTCCTATGGCTACACCTTC.

The chain is built from TRBV5-1 and TRBJ2-5; D gene unclear. CDR3 size: 14 residues. Germline-derived CDR1 and CDR2 are SGHRS and YFSETQ. V lost 1 base and J lost 5, with 12 bases in between. Here the CDR3 DNA reads TGCGCCAGCAGCTTGACGGACCCCTCGGAGACCCAGTACTTC. It codes for CASSLTDPSETQYF.

CDR3 residues: CASSQVAGGNIQYF. Written as DNA, the CDR3 is TGTGCCAGCAGCCAAGTCGCCGGGGGAAACATTCAGTACTTC. This chain uses TRBV14 with TRBJ2-4, with TRBD2 as a possible D gene (6 bases). The ends were cut back, 1 base at V and 6 bases at J, with 10 bases in the middle. The CDR3 spans 14 residues. Germline CDR1 reads SGHDN; CDR2 reads FVKESK.

This chain links TRBV20-1 with TRBJ1-2, with D unresolved. The CDR3 loop spans 13 amino acids. The V and J ends lost 0 bases and 0 bases respectively, with 5 bases between them. Germline-derived CDR1 and CDR2 are DFQATT and SNEGSKA (reference sequence). CDR3 region: CSAREVPNYGYTF. CDR3 DNA: TGCAGTGCTAGAGAGGTCCCTAACTATGGCTACACCTTC.

The V call is TRBV7-2, the J call TRBJ1-2, with D maybe TRBD1 (6 bases). The V end lost 5 bases, the J end lost 1 base, and 17 bases lay between the germline ends. This CDR3 is 16 amino acids long. Germline CDR1 reads SGHTA; CDR2 reads FQGNSA. CDR3 amino acids: CASSRVTGPFNYGYTF. CDR3 DNA: TGTGCCAGCAGCAGAGTAACAGGGCCCTTTAACTATGGCTACACCTTC.

This clonotype has more than one count but fewer than ten. The CDR3 DNA sequence: TGCGCCAGCAGTCGAACCTTTCCAGAGCTGGGGAACTATGGCTACACCTTC. It specifies CASSRTFPELGNYGYTF. The chain has TRBV5-1 and TRBJ1-2; D remains ambiguous. V lost 5 bases and J lost 2, with 22 bases in between. Germline V gives CDR1 SGHRS, CDR2 YFSETQ. The CDR3 consists of 17 residues.

The sample holds a few counts of this clonotype. The CDR3 is CSARWTGGYHYEQYF. The CDR3 DNA reads TGCAGTGCTAGATGGACAGGGGGTTACCACTACGAGCAGTACTTC. The chain combines TRBV20-1 with TRBJ2-7; TRBD1 aligns across 10 bases. V shed 2 bases, J shed 3 bases, and the junction held 7 bases outside the gene matches. The CDR3 runs 15 residues. The germline gives CDR1 DFQATT, CDR2 SNEGSKA (reference sequence).

This clonotype has just a few counts. The chain links TRBV11-2 to TRBJ2-5, with 13 bases identical to TRBD2. Unmatched junction bases numbered 4, after V lost 5 bases and J lost 4 bases. Germline CDR1 is SGHAT and CDR2 is FQNNGV. The CDR3 runs to 15 residues. CDR3 region: CASSGGTSGVETQYF. In DNA form, the CDR3 reads TGTGCCAGCAGCGGAGGGACTAGCGGGGTAGAGACCCAGTACTTC.

This chain links TRBV6-5 with TRBJ2-1; tentative D call: TRBD1 (6 bases). The CDR3 has 15 amino acids. V lost 5 bases, J lost 6 bases, and 17 bases lay in between. CDR1 and CDR2 (germline): MNHEY, SVGAGI. For the CDR3, the DNA is TGTGCCAGCAGTATTCCCGGGACATTGGCCAATGAGCAGTTCTTC. It is translated as CASSIPGTLANEQFF.

CDR3 sequence: CAISQTDEQFF. As DNA, the CDR3 is TGTGCCATCAGTCAGACGGATGAGCAGTTCTTC. This chain joins TRBV10-3 and TRBJ2-1, with D unresolved. Germline V gene data show CDR1 as ENHRY and CDR2 as SYGVKD. V lost 5 bases to trimming and J lost 8 bases, with 7 bases between them. The CDR3 runs to 11 residues.